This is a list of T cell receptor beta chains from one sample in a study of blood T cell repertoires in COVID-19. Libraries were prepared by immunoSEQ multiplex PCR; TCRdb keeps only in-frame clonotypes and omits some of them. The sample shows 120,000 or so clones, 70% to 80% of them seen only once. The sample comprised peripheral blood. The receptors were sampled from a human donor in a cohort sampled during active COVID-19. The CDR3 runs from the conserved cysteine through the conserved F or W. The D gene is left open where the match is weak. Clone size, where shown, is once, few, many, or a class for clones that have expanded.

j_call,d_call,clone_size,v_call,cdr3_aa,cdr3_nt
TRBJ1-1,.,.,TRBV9,CASGLGQNTEAFF,TGTGCCAGCGGATTGGGACAGAACACTGAAGCTTTCTTT
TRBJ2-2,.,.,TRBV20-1,CSARNTGELFF,TGCAGTGCCCGGAACACCGGGGAGCTGTTTTTT
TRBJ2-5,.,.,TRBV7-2,CASSPQWIGGKETQYF,TGTGCCAGCAGCCCACAATGGATAGGCGGAAAAGAGACCCAGTACTTC
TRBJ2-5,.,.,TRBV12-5,CASGTEETQYF,TGTGCTAGTGGTACGGAAGAGACCCAGTACTTC
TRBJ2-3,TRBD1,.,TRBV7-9,CASSLGGWDRGRADTQYF,TGTGCCAGCAGCTTAGGGGGCTGGGACAGGGGGCGCGCAGATACGCAGTATTTT
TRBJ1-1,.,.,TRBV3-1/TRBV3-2,CASSQEQGNTEAFF,TGTGCCAGCAGCCAAGAGCAGGGGAACACTGAAGCTTTCTTT
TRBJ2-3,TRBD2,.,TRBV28,CASSLSMGTSGDLTDTQYF,TGTGCCAGCAGTTTAAGTATGGGGACTAGCGGGGACCTAACAGATACGCAGTATTTT
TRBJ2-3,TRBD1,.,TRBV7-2,CATDRGNFGTDTQYF,TGTGCCACCGACAGGGGGAATTTTGGGACAGATACGCAGTATTTT
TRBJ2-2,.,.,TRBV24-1,CATSLGGANTGELFF,TGTGCCACCAGTCTCGGGGGAGCGAACACCGGGGAGCTGTTTTTT
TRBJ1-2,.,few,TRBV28,CASSQLGRLVNYGYTF,TGTGCCAGCAGCCAACTTGGCCGACTCGTCAACTATGGCTACACCTTC
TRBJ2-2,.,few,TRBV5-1,CASTPRNTGELFF,TGCGCCAGCACCCCTAGGAACACCGGGGAGCTGTTTTTT
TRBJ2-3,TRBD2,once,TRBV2,CASSESSGSTDTQYF,TGTGCCAGCAGTGAGTCTAGCGGTAGCACAGATACGCAGTATTTT
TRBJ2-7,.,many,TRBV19,CASSFSRGEQYF,TGTGCCAGTAGTTTTAGTCGCGGCGAGCAGTACTTC
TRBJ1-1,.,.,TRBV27,CASIPHPGRDPNTEAFF,TGTGCCAGCATTCCACACCCGGGGAGGGACCCAAACACTGAAGCTTTCTTT
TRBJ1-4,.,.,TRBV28,CASSSAGGGNEKLFF,TGTGCCAGCAGTTCCGCCGGGGGAGGTAATGAAAAACTGTTTTTT
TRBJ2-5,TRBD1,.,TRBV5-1,CASSLDVRGSDLEETQYF,TGCGCCAGCAGCTTGGATGTCAGGGGGTCAGATCTCGAAGAGACCCAGTACTTC
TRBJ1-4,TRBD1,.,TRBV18,CASSTGTGYNEKLFF,TGTGCCAGCTCAACCGGGACAGGTTATAATGAAAAACTGTTTTTT
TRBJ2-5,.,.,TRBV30,CAWSVPQQYQETQYF,TGTGCCTGGAGTGTACCCCAACAGTACCAAGAGACCCAGTACTTC
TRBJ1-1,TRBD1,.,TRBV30,CACLDRVNTEAFF,TGTGCCTGCCTCGACAGGGTGAACACTGAAGCTTTCTTT
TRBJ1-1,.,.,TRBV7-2,CASSFQGQTEAFF,TGTGCCAGCAGCTTTCAGGGACAAACTGAAGCTTTCTTT
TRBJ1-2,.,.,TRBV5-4,CASSLAGKGVGQDGYTF,TGTGCCAGCAGCTTGGCCGGGAAGGGGGTAGGGCAGGATGGCTACACCTTC
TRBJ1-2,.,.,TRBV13,CASSPRTGSLGGYTF,TGTGCCAGCAGCCCCAGAACAGGCTCTCTAGGTGGCTACACCTTC
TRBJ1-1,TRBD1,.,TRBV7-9,CASSPGQRTTEAFF,TGTGCCAGCAGCCCGGGACAGCGAACCACTGAAGCTTTCTTT
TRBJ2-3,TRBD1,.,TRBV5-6,CASSPGQGKEDTQYF,TGTGCCAGCAGCCCGGGACAGGGAAAAGAAGATACGCAGTATTTT
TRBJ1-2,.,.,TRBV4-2,CASSHPDGGWEGNYGYTF,TGTGCCAGCAGCCACCCTGACGGGGGGTGGGAGGGTAACTATGGCTACACCTTC
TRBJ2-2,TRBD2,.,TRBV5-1,CASSKRSGVNTGELFF,TGCGCCAGCAGCAAACGTAGCGGGGTGAACACCGGGGAGCTGTTTTTT
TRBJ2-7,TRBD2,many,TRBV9,CASSVGGRKHEQYF,TGTGCCAGCAGCGTAGGCGGGAGGAAACACGAGCAGTACTTC
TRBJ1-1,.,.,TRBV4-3,CASSQDHYAEAFF,TGCGCCAGCAGCCAAGATCACTACGCTGAAGCTTTCTTT
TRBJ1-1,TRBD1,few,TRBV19,CASSSAGGQDRGLAVVEAFF,TGTGCCAGTAGTAGTGCGGGCGGCCAGGACAGGGGCCTGGCAGTTGTTGAAGCTTTCTTT
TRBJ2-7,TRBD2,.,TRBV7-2,CASSLGFSSGNYEQYF,TGTGCCAGCAGCTTGGGCTTTTCTAGCGGGAACTACGAGCAGTACTTC
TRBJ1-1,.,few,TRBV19,CASSISGGAVTEAFF,TGTGCCAGTAGTATTTCTGGAGGGGCGGTCACTGAAGCTTTCTTT
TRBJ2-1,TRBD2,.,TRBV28,CASSRPGLEYNEQFF,TGTGCCAGCAGCCGACCGGGACTAGAGTACAATGAGCAGTTCTTC
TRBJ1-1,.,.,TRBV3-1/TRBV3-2,CASSPQDSSTEAFF,TGTGCCAGCAGCCCCCAAGACAGTTCCACTGAAGCTTTCTTT
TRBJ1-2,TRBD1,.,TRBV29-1,CSVGDRIDYGYTF,TGCAGCGTTGGGGACAGGATTGACTATGGCTACACCTTC
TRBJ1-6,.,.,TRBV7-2,CASSLKFGSPLHF,TGTGCCAGCAGCTTAAAGTTCGGTTCACCCCTCCACTTT
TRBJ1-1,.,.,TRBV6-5,CASRGKARINTEAFF,TGTGCCAGCAGGGGCAAGGCCCGAATCAACACTGAAGCTTTCTTT
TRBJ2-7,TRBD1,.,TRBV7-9,CASSLWDRESEQYF,TGTGCCAGCAGCTTATGGGACAGGGAAAGCGAGCAGTACTTC
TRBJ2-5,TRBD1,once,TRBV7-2,CASSPVRGRWETQYF,TGTGCCAGCAGCCCCGTTAGGGGGCGATGGGAGACCCAGTACTTC
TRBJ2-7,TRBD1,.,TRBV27,CASSSGQGYEQYF,TGTGCCAGCAGTTCCGGACAGGGGTACGAGCAGTACTTC
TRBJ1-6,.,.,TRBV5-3,CARSRGARLHF,TGTGCCAGAAGCCGGGGGGCGCGCCTCCACTTT
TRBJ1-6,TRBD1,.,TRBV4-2,CASSQEVTGFGSPLHF,TGTGCCAGCAGCCAAGAGGTGACAGGGTTCGGTTCACCCCTCCACTTT
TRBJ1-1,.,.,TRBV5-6,CASSLAAGADEAFF,TGTGCCAGCAGCTTGGCCGCGGGGGCCGATGAAGCTTTCTTT
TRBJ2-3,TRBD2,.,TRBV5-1,CASSFERGASTDTQYF,TGCGCCAGCAGCTTCGAGCGGGGGGCGAGCACAGATACGCAGTATTTT